Listed here are 8 T cell receptor beta chains from one sample, sequenced in a study of blood T cell repertoires in COVID-19. The repertoire was sequenced with immunoSEQ multiplex PCR; TCRdb's copy has only in-frame clones and lacks some. The sample has a few hundred thousand clones, around 89% seen once. Source material: peripheral blood. The receptors were sampled from a middle-aged woman with COVID-19, enrolled during active disease.

The chain uses TRBV21-1 and TRBJ2-3; the D call of TRBD2 is as the table states it, not checked on the DNA. TRBV21-1 is a pseudogene locus. The CDR3 length is 15 residues. In DNA form, the CDR3 reads TGTGCCTGGGAGCCAGCGGGGGGCCCACCAGATACGCAGTATTTT. This translates into CAWEPAGGPPDTQYF.

The chain combines TRBV3-1 (or the pseudogene TRBV3-2) with TRBJ1-2, with D maybe TRBD1 (5 bases). There are 14 residues in the CDR3. The ends were cut back, 0 bases at V and 4 bases at J, with 9 bases in the middle. CDR1 and CDR2 from the germline V gene are LGHDT and YNNKEL (reference sequence). In DNA form, the CDR3 reads TGTGCCAGCAGCCAAGATCAGGGCGGCTATGGCTACACCTTC. Residues: CASSQDQGGYGYTF.

The V call is TRBV6-5, the J call TRBJ1-5, with 7 bases that match TRBD1. CDR3 size: 15 residues. CDR1 and CDR2 (germline): MNHEY, SVGAGI. V shed 4 bases and J 5 bases; nucleotides not matched to a gene: 8. CDR3 in amino acids: CASSSRDRRDQPQHF. As DNA, the CDR3 is TGTGCCAGCAGTTCCCGGGACAGAAGAGATCAGCCCCAGCATTTT.

The chain is built from TRBV6-6 and TRBJ2-3; maybe TRBD1 (5 bases). Looked up from germline, CDR1 is MNHNY and CDR2 is SVGAGI (reference sequence). V dropped 5 bases and J dropped 1 base, with 10 bases sitting between them. CDR3 length: 14 amino acids. Here the CDR3 reads CASSPGRGTDTQYF. In nucleotides, the CDR3 is TGTGCCAGCAGTCCCGGCAGGGGCACAGATACGCAGTATTTT.

V gene TRBV25-1 combines with J gene TRBJ2-5, with 15 bases that match TRBD2. This CDR3 has 16 amino acids. Germline V CDR1 and CDR2: MGHDK, SYGVNS. V shed 4 bases and J 3 bases; nucleotides not matched to a gene: 3. DNA of the CDR3: TGTGCCAGCAGTGGGACTAGCGGGGGGGCGGAAGAGACCCAGTACTTC. This sequence encodes CASSGTSGGAEETQYF.

This chain uses TRBV5-1 with TRBJ1-1, with 9 bases that match TRBD1. The CDR3 has 17 residues. Looked up from germline, CDR1 is SGHRS and CDR2 is YFSETQ. V shed 4 bases and J 7 bases; nucleotides not matched to a gene: 17. The CDR3 region has the DNA TGCGCCAGCAGCCCTTTGGCCGGCGTGACAGGGGGGAGTGAAGCTTTCTTT. Protein product: CASSPLAGVTGGSEAFF.

The chain joins TRBV6-5 to TRBJ2-5; 9 bases fit TRBD1. Unmatched junction bases numbered 10, after V lost 10 bases and J lost 4 bases. In germline, CDR1 is MNHEY, CDR2 SVGAGI. CDR3 size: 14 residues. The DNA of the CDR3 is TGTGCCACCACCCCACAGGGGGCGAGAGAGACCCAGTACTTC. It encodes CATTPQGARETQYF.

V usage is TRBV4-3 and J usage is TRBJ1-2; D uncertain. In germline, CDR1 is LGHNA, CDR2 YSLEER. The CDR3 spans 16 residues. Trimming cost V 4 bases and J 3 bases, with 18 bases left between them. The CDR3 here is CASSRTPGRKDYGYTF. The CDR3 nucleotides read TGCGCCAGCAGCCGAACGCCTGGGCGAAAAGACTATGGCTACACCTTC.